These 28 T cell receptor beta chains were sequenced from one sample in a study of shared clonotypes between healthy human individuals (dated by TCRdb to the early 2020s). The library was made by the immunoSEQ multiplex PCR assay. Here the immuneACCESS table is served through TCRdb, limited to in-frame sequences with V and J called. Missing clones are a known gap in these copies; in checked studies unresolved V genes cover under half, and the rest lacks a known reason. For this sample the table gives 650,000 to 700,000 clones, of which 90% were detected only once. 34% of the sample belongs to the ten largest clones. Sample: memory CD8+ T cells from PBMCs. The cell subset or site label, as the study defines it: CD45RO+ cells pooled with CCR7-negative TemRA cells. The source is a man younger than 35 in good health. Some clones in this sample may be carry-over from other donors' samples.

This chain joins TRBV29-1 and TRBJ2-7, with 10 bases lining up with TRBD1. Germline lookup yields CDR1 SQVTM and CDR2 ANQGSEA. The trim removed 7 bases at V and 5 bases at J, leaving 5 bases unmatched. This CDR3 comprises 12 residues. The CDR3 reads CSGGTGENEQYF. DNA for the CDR3: TGCAGCGGGGGGACAGGGGAGAACGAGCAGTACTTC.

In its sample, this clone was seen once. The rearrangement links TRBV5-5 to TRBJ2-7; D not certain. The V gene lost 2 bases and the J gene lost 6 bases, with 21 bases spanning the gap. The germline gives CDR1 SGHKS, CDR2 YYEKEE (reference sequence). The CDR3 runs to 16 residues. The CDR3 loop is CASSLVGGSWSGEQYF. CDR3 in DNA: TGTGCCAGCAGCTTAGTAGGCGGAAGTTGGTCGGGCGAGCAGTACTTC.

CDR3 region: CASSLAGLGLNTEAFF. The CDR3 DNA reads TGCGCCAGCAGCCTCGCTGGTTTAGGGTTGAACACTGAAGCTTTCTTT. The J gene is TRBJ1-1, the V gene TRBV5-1, with unresolved D. The CDR3 loop spans 16 amino acids. V was clipped by 4 bases and J by 0 bases, with 16 bases between them. Germline V lookup: CDR1 SGHRS, CDR2 YFSETQ.

This chain links TRBV29-1 with TRBJ2-5; 8 nucleotides agree with TRBD2. The J call may be mistaken, given a closer DNA end match to TRBJ2-7. This CDR3 comprises 12 residues. The germline V gene has CDR1 SQVTM and CDR2 ANQGSEA. CDR3: CSGRTSFSEQYF. The CDR3 DNA sequence: TGCAGCGGGCGGACTAGCTTTTCCGAGCAGTACTTC.

V gene TRBV15 combines with J gene TRBJ2-1, with D possibly matching TRBD1 (6 bases). The CDR3 has 18 residues. CDR1 is LNHNV and CDR2 is YYDKDF in the germline V gene (reference sequence). V was trimmed by 1 base and J by 1 base, leaving 17 bases between them. The CDR3 DNA follows: TGTGCCACCAGCAGAGCAAACCCAGGGGCCTATTCCTACAATGAGCAGTTCTTC. Translated: CATSRANPGAYSYNEQFF.

Concerning this clone itself: Other DNA sequences from this sample encode an identical CDR3 as well. The rearrangement uses TRBV29-1 and TRBJ2-1; TRBD2 agrees at 7 bases. V shed 4 bases and J 3 bases; nucleotides not matched to a gene: 6. Germline CDR1 reads SQVTM; CDR2 reads ANQGSEA. The CDR3 sequence is 14 residues long. The chain's CDR3 is CSVALAGVYNEQFF. The CDR3 region has the DNA TGCAGCGTTGCATTAGCGGGCGTCTACAATGAGCAGTTCTTC.

Points on this clone: Other nucleotide sequences in the sample specify the same CDR3. This chain connects TRBV7-9 to TRBJ1-4; 9 bases are a match to TRBD1. The germline CDR1 and CDR2 sequences are SEHNR and FQNEAQ (reference sequence). V shed 3 bases, J shed 8 bases, and the junction held 7 bases outside the gene matches. The CDR3 is made up of 15 amino acids. As DNA, the CDR3 is TGTGCCAGCAGCTTCAACAGGGGGCGTCAAGAAAAACTGTTTTTT. Protein: CASSFNRGRQEKLFF.

V and J are TRBV7-8 and TRBJ2-1, with a possible D match to TRBD2 (5 bases). Germline lookup yields CDR1 SGHVS and CDR2 FQNEAQ. CDR3 size: 13 residues. V was clipped by 5 bases and J by 5 bases, with 10 bases between them. The CDR3 coding sequence is TGTGCCAGCAGCGGCGGGCGGAACAATGAGCAGTTCTTC. Its translation is CASSGGRNNEQFF.

This chain connects TRBV9 to TRBJ1-3; TRBD1 agrees at 7 bases. J lost 4 bases, V lost 7 bases, and 11 bases had no gene match. In germline, CDR1 is SGDLS, CDR2 YYNGEE. The CDR3 sequence is 15 residues long. The CDR3 DNA is TGTGCCAGCGGGGCTTACAGGGGAGCAGGAAACACCATATATTTT. It encodes CASGAYRGAGNTIYF.

This chain links TRBV11-2 with TRBJ1-5; D not resolved. The CDR3 is 15 amino acids. Germline V CDR1 and CDR2: SGHAT, FQNNGV. Trimming took 0 bases from V and 5 from J, leaving 11 bases between them. For the CDR3, the DNA is TGTGCCAGCAGCTTAGACCGACGCTCCGATCAGCCCCAGCATTTT. This gives the protein CASSLDRRSDQPQHF. Filled out from reference TRBV11-2 and TRBJ1-5, the complete variable domain reads EAGVAQSPRYKIIEKRQSVAFWCNPISGHATLYWYQQILGQGPKLLIQFQNNGVVDDSQLPKDRFSAERLKGVDSTLKIQPAKLEDSAVYLCASSLDRRSDQPQHFGDGTRLSIL.

The chain carries TRBV18 and TRBJ2-1; 14 bases align to TRBD2. CDR3 length equals 17 residues. CDR1 is KGHSH, CDR2 LQKENI, per germline. With 0 bases clipped from V and 7 bases from J, the junction kept 5 bases outside the gene matches. The chain's CDR3 is CASSPPGLAGVTNEQFF. The CDR3 DNA reads TGTGCCAGCTCACCACCGGGACTAGCGGGAGTCACGAATGAGCAGTTCTTC.

The CDR3 reads CASSYRDRDTEAFF. DNA for the CDR3: TGTGCCAGCAGTTACCGGGACAGGGACACTGAAGCTTTCTTT. J is TRBJ1-1 and V is TRBV6-5, with TRBD1 matching over 9 bases. CDR3 length equals 14 residues. Germline CDR1 is MNHEY and CDR2 is SVGAGI. V was clipped by 2 bases and J by 3 bases; unmatched bases: 1.

This chain links TRBV7-9 with TRBJ2-7; D is possibly TRBD2 (6 bases). CDR1 is SEHNR and CDR2 is FQNEAQ in the germline V gene (reference sequence). V was pared by 1 base and J by 1 base, with 14 bases between. The CDR3 has 16 residues. CDR3 bases: TGTGCCAGCAGCTTAGGGCAGGGACTTCGTTCCTACGAGCAGTACTTC. It codes for CASSLGQGLRSYEQYF.

This rearrangement joins TRBV15 to TRBJ1-5, with D uncertain. Trimming removed 4 bases at V and 2 bases at J, with 15 bases between. In germline, CDR1 is LNHNV, CDR2 YYDKDF (reference sequence). The CDR3 is 16 amino acids. DNA of the CDR3: TGTGCCACCAGCAAAAGTCAGGTTTTGGGCAATCAGCCCCAGCATTTT. Residues: CATSKSQVLGNQPQHF.

The chain combines TRBV6-6 with TRBJ2-1, with D perhaps given as TRBD1 or TRBD2 (5 bases each). CDR1 MNHNY and CDR2 SVGAGI come from the germline V gene (reference sequence). The CDR3 length is 13 residues. Trimming removed 8 bases from V and 9 bases from J, with 17 bases in between. The CDR3 bases are TGTGCCAGCCGAAATAGGGACGGAGGTGAGCAGTTCTTC. Amino acid sequence: CASRNRDGGEQFF.

The table lists this clone with a count of one. This sequence joins TRBV5-1 and TRBJ2-1; 11 bases are a match to TRBD2. This CDR3 contains 17 residues. V dropped 4 bases and J dropped 0; count of bases not matched to a gene: 6. Germline lookup yields CDR1 SGHRS and CDR2 YFSETQ. The CDR3 loop reads CASSPGTSGFSYNEQFF. The DNA of the CDR3 is TGCGCCAGCAGCCCAGGGACTAGCGGTTTCTCCTACAATGAGCAGTTCTTC. The complete variable domain, with remaining parts taken from reference TRBV5-1 and TRBJ2-1, reads KAGVTQTPRYLIKTRGQQVTLSCSPISGHRSVSWYQQTPGQGLQFLFEYFSETQRNKGNFPGRFSGRQFSNSRSEMNVSTLELGDSALYLCASSPGTSGFSYNEQFFGPGTRLTVL.

The chain is built from TRBV27 and TRBJ1-2; no firm D call. Per the germline V gene, CDR1 is MNHEY and CDR2 is SMNVEV (reference sequence). Trimming took off 5 bases at V and 2 bases at J, with 15 bases between the two ends. The CDR3 consists of 15 residues. For the CDR3, the DNA is TGTGCCAGCAGTCTCCGACACCCGGGGAACTATGGCTACACCTTC. This sequence encodes CASSLRHPGNYGYTF.

The chain recombines TRBV28 with TRBJ1-1, with D uncertain. Trimming left V 5 bases short and J 0 bases short, with 10 bases between. This CDR3 contains 14 residues. CDR1 and CDR2 (germline): MDHEN, SYDVKM. CDR3 sequence: CASSVPEMNTEAFF. For the CDR3, the DNA is TGTGCCAGCAGTGTGCCCGAAATGAACACTGAAGCTTTCTTT.

V is TRBV14 and J is TRBJ2-6; 11 bases align to TRBD1. The CDR3 is made up of 19 amino acids. The germline CDR1 and CDR2 sequences are SGHDN and FVKESK. The trim removed 1 base at V and 4 bases at J, leaving 9 bases unmatched. In nucleotides, the CDR3 is TGTGCCAGCAGCCAAGCCTATGGACAGGGGGCGAGAGGGGCCAACGTCCTGACTTTC. It yields the protein CASSQAYGQGARGANVLTF.

In DNA, the CDR3 is TGTGCCAGCAGAGCCAGGGTGAGCAATCAGCCCCAGCATTTT. Its protein is CASRARVSNQPQHF. V gene TRBV6-1 combines with J gene TRBJ1-5; perhaps TRBD1 as D (5 bases). The V gene lost 6 bases and the J gene lost 1 base, with 10 bases spanning the gap. CDR3 length: 14 amino acids. CDR1 and CDR2 from the germline V gene are MNHNS and SASEGT.

This chain links TRBV4-1 with TRBJ2-2; TRBD1 matches 10 bases. CDR1 is MGHRA, CDR2 YSYEKL, per germline. Trimming took 2 bases from V and 1 from J; bases not matched to a gene: 4. The CDR3 contains 17 residues. CDR3 loop: CASSQYDRGQNTGELFF. The CDR3 bases are TGCGCCAGCAGCCAATACGACAGGGGGCAGAACACCGGGGAGCTGTTTTTT.

The gene calls are TRBV28 and TRBJ2-5, with 9 nucleotides matching TRBD1. Germline V gives CDR1 MDHEN, CDR2 SYDVKM. V was pared by 5 bases and J by 4 bases, with 11 bases of the junction left unmatched. The CDR3 spans 16 residues. This CDR3 reads CASSTMGQGGPETQYF. Written as DNA, the CDR3 is TGTGCCAGCAGTACTATGGGACAGGGCGGTCCAGAGACCCAGTACTTC.

The CDR3 region has the DNA TGTGCCAGCAGTCTAATAAACAGGGCCTACGAGCAGTACTTC. Translating gives CASSLINRAYEQYF. This chain links TRBV27 with TRBJ2-7, with TRBD1 as a possible D gene (6 bases). In germline, CDR1 is MNHEY, CDR2 SMNVEV (reference sequence). CDR3 length equals 14 residues. With 5 bases removed from V and 2 bases from J, the gap between germline ends came to 13 bases.

The rearrangement links TRBV6-1 to TRBJ1-1; D possibly corresponds to TRBD1 (5 bases). Trimming took off 4 bases at V and 11 bases at J, with 11 bases between the two ends. The CDR3 totals 11 residues. Per the germline V gene, CDR1 is MNHNS and CDR2 is SASEGT. CDR3 in amino acids: CASSVGTHAFF. CDR3 sequence (DNA): TGTGCCAGCAGTGTAGGGACGCACGCTTTCTTT.

The chain carries TRBV4-1 and TRBJ2-7, with 11 bases fitting TRBD2. There are 16 residues in the CDR3. Looked up from germline, CDR1 is MGHRA and CDR2 is YSYEKL. Trimming removed 3 bases from V and 3 bases from J; junction bases left unmatched: 7. In nucleotides, the CDR3 is TGCGCCAGCAGCCAGCCCGGGACTAGCGGACACTACGAGCAGTACTTC. Translating it yields CASSQPGTSGHYEQYF.

The rearrangement joins TRBV18 to TRBJ2-1, with D possibly being TRBD2 (7 bases). CDR1 KGHSH and CDR2 LQKENI come from the germline V gene. The length of the CDR3 is 19 residues. Trimming removed 0 bases from V and 2 bases from J, with 20 bases in between. The CDR3 DNA is TGTGCCAGCTCACCACCTCTCCCCCGTCGGGGGGCCACCTACAATGAGCAGTTCTTC. Translated, it gives CASSPPLPRRGATYNEQFF.

This chain uses TRBV28 with TRBJ2-2; tentative D call: TRBD1 (5 bases). V was pared by 2 bases and J by 6 bases, with 19 bases between. Germline CDR1 is MDHEN and CDR2 is SYDVKM. The length of the CDR3 is 17 residues. The CDR3 nucleotides read TGTGCCAGCAGTTTAAACCCCTGGGGCCCCCGAGCCGGGGAGCTGTTTTTT. It specifies CASSLNPWGPRAGELFF.

V usage is TRBV9 and J usage is TRBJ2-3; 10 nucleotides match TRBD2. The CDR3 contains 15 residues. Looked up from germline, CDR1 is SGDLS and CDR2 is YYNGEE. The trim removed 2 bases at V and 5 bases at J, leaving 5 bases unmatched. The CDR3 sequence: CASSVGTSEGDTQYF. CDR3 nucleotide sequence: TGTGCCAGCAGCGTGGGGACTAGCGAGGGAGATACGCAGTATTTT.